The 3 T cell receptor beta chains below all came from one sample that was sequenced in a study of T cells after yellow fever vaccination. Each CDR3 protein is one row after TCRdb ran MiXCR on the 5' RACE reads. Seen here are more than 200,000 distinct CDR3 sequences, approximately 3.8% observed once, and the top ten hold about 19%. The input for sequencing was PBMCs, taken 15 days after the yellow fever booster vaccination. These receptors all come from a man aged 18 to 35 who received the YFV17D yellow fever vaccine.

This clonotype has a count of ten or more. The rearrangement joins TRBV12-3 or TRBV12-4 to TRBJ1-1; a weak D match, TRBD1 (5 bases). Trimming removed 4 bases at V and 1 base at J, with 10 bases between. The CDR3 has 14 amino acids. The CDR3, as DNA: TGTGCCAGCAGTTGGGACGGATCGAACACTGAAGCTTTCTTT. It translates to CASSWDGSNTEAFF.

This clonotype was observed many times. V usage is TRBV20-1 and J usage is TRBJ2-2, with D uncertain. The V end was cut by 3 bases, the J end by 4 bases, with 9 bases between. CDR1 and CDR2 from the germline V gene are DFQATT and SNEGSKA (reference sequence). The CDR3 is 13 residues long. CDR3 DNA sequence: TGCAGTGCTAGGCCCCCGAGCACCGGGGAGCTGTTTTTT. Its protein product is CSARPPSTGELFF.

This clonotype came up many times. The chain carries TRBV20-1 and TRBJ1-6; weak D call: TRBD1 (6 bases). The CDR3 has 14 amino acids. Per the germline V gene, CDR1 is DFQATT and CDR2 is SNEGSKA (reference sequence). V was pared by 0 bases and J by 9 bases, with 12 bases between. The CDR3 loop reads CSARDLRGASPLHF. For the CDR3, the DNA is TGCAGTGCTAGAGATTTACGGGGGGCTTCACCCCTCCACTTT.